A single sample is the source of the 13 T cell receptor beta chains below, sequenced in a study of blood T cell repertoires in COVID-19. Measured with immunoSEQ multiplex PCR; TCRdb has only the in-frame clones, and not every one. This sample has around 310,000 clones; roughly 90% occur once, and the top ten carry under 4.5%. The sample taken for sequencing was peripheral blood. These receptors were collected from a woman between 45 and 65 years old with active or convalescent COVID-19.

The V and J genes are TRBV30 and TRBJ1-1; 8 nucleotides line up with TRBD1. The ends lost 3 bases at V and 3 bases at J; junction bases unmatched: 3. Germline V gene sequence: CDR1 GTSNPN, CDR2 SVGIG (reference sequence). The CDR3 spans 13 residues. For the CDR3, the DNA is TGTGCCTGGAGGACAGGGGATGACACTGAAGCTTTCTTT. Translated, it gives CAWRTGDDTEAFF.

The table lists this clone with a few counts. V and J are TRBV28 and TRBJ1-1; TRBD1 matches 7 bases. Trimming removed 4 bases from V and 10 bases from J; junction bases left unmatched: 12. Germline V lookup: CDR1 MDHEN, CDR2 SYDVKM. The CDR3 extends over 14 amino acids. This chain's CDR3 is CASSSSRQGLIAFF. DNA for the CDR3: TGTGCCAGCAGTTCCTCTCGACAGGGTTTAATAGCTTTCTTT.

This clone was counted a single time. The chain's CDR3 is CASSLDRAGNTIYF. The CDR3 bases are TGTGCCAGCAGCTTGGACAGGGCTGGAAACACCATATATTTT. This chain connects TRBV7-9 to TRBJ1-3; 8 bases agree with TRBD1. The CDR3 spans 14 residues. The J segment lost 2 bases and the V segment lost 3 bases, leaving 0 bases of the junction unmatched. Germline loops: CDR1 SEHNR, CDR2 FQNEAQ (reference sequence). Supplemented by reference TRBV7-9 and TRBJ1-3, the full variable domain reads DTGVSQNPRHKITKRGQNVTFRCDPISEHNRLYWYRQTLGQGPEFLTYFQNEAQLEKSRLLSDRFSAERPKGSFSTLEIQRTEQGDSAMYLCASSLDRAGNTIYFGEGSWLTVV.

DNA of the CDR3: TGCGCCAGCAGCTTGGTCCCAGGGGATCAGCCCCAGCATTTT. Translating it yields CASSLVPGDQPQHF. The V and J genes are TRBV5-1 and TRBJ1-5, with a possible D match to TRBD1 (6 bases). With 0 bases removed from V and 5 bases from J, the gap between germline ends came to 9 bases. This CDR3 contains 14 residues. From germline, CDR1 is SGHRS and CDR2 YFSETQ.

The rearrangement links TRBV4-2 to TRBJ2-7, with D unresolved. Germline-derived CDR1 and CDR2 are LGHNA and YNFKEQ. The germline V and J ends were trimmed by 2 bases and 0 bases, with 11 bases remaining between them. The CDR3 sequence is 15 residues long. The CDR3 loop reads CASSQSRLSSYEQYF. Here the CDR3 DNA reads TGTGCCAGCAGCCAATCACGACTTAGCTCCTACGAGCAGTACTTC.

A remark on this clone: This sample also contains other DNA sequences that code for the same CDR3. The chain is built from TRBV5-6 and TRBJ1-2, with no clear D. Trimming cost V 1 base and J 5 bases, with 6 bases left between them. The germline CDR1 and CDR2 sequences are SGHDT and YYEEEE. The CDR3 runs to 12 residues. CDR3 region: CASSLTDYGYTF. In DNA, the CDR3 is TGTGCCAGCAGCTTGACAGATTATGGCTACACCTTC.

The chain employs TRBV6-4 and TRBJ2-2; D uncertain. This CDR3 is built from 13 residues. Per the germline V gene, CDR1 is MRHNA and CDR2 is SNTAGT. V dropped 4 bases and J dropped 4 bases, with 7 bases sitting between them. CDR3 in amino acids: CASSVESTGELFF. The CDR3 region has the DNA TGTGCCAGCAGTGTAGAAAGCACCGGGGAGCTGTTTTTT.

The chain links TRBV6-5 to TRBJ1-1; D is unresolved. CDR3 length: 13 amino acids. Germline lookup yields CDR1 MNHEY and CDR2 SVGAGI. V shed 7 bases and J shed 1 base, with 10 bases lying between them. The CDR3 region is CASNGRQNTEAFF. In DNA form, the CDR3 reads TGTGCCAGCAACGGCAGACAGAACACTGAAGCTTTCTTT.

This sequence joins TRBV7-2 and TRBJ1-1; D is unresolved. The CDR3 contains 13 residues. V was clipped by 4 bases and J by 4 bases, with 10 bases between them. Germline CDR1 and CDR2: SGHTA and FQGNSA. CDR3 in amino acids: CASSSLGGTEAFF. CDR3 in DNA: TGTGCCAGCAGCTCCCTGGGAGGCACTGAAGCTTTCTTT.

This clone was seen more than once but under ten times. J is TRBJ1-1 and V is TRBV19, with TRBD1 identical over 8 bases. With V trimmed by 5 bases and J by 4 bases, 6 bases remained unmatched. CDR1 LNHDA and CDR2 SQIVND come from the germline V gene (reference sequence). The CDR3 is 14 residues long. The CDR3 DNA reads as TGTGCCAGTAGTTCCCAGGGGGCCAGCACTGAAGCTTTCTTT. Amino acids: CASSSQGASTEAFF.

This clone was observed a few times. The V call is TRBV7-2, the J call TRBJ1-5; D not resolved. CDR1 is SGHTA, CDR2 FQGNSA, per germline. The CDR3 spans 13 residues. With 5 bases removed from V and 2 bases from J, the gap between germline ends came to 7 bases. The CDR3 sequence is CASSTRGNQPQHF. The CDR3 nucleotides are TGTGCCAGCAGCACGAGAGGCAATCAGCCCCAGCATTTT.

This clone has a single count. This sequence joins TRBV29-1 and TRBJ2-7; 8 bases are a match to TRBD1. Germline lookup yields CDR1 SQVTM and CDR2 ANQGSEA. Germline trimming cut 4 bases from V and 4 bases from J; bases unmatched to any gene: 6. This CDR3 comprises 13 residues. DNA of the CDR3: TGCAGCGTTGGAGCAGGGGGCGGGTACGAGCAGTACTTC. It specifies CSVGAGGGYEQYF.

This clone has a handful of counts. The chain joins TRBV2 to TRBJ1-2, with 9 positions matching TRBD1. Germline CDR1 and CDR2: SNHLY and FYNNEI. The CDR3 is 14 amino acids. The J segment lost 5 bases and the V segment lost 6 bases, leaving 7 bases of the junction unmatched. The CDR3 DNA follows: TGTGCCAGCAGGGAAACAGGGGGCGGGTATGGCTACACCTTC. Translating it yields CASRETGGGYGYTF.